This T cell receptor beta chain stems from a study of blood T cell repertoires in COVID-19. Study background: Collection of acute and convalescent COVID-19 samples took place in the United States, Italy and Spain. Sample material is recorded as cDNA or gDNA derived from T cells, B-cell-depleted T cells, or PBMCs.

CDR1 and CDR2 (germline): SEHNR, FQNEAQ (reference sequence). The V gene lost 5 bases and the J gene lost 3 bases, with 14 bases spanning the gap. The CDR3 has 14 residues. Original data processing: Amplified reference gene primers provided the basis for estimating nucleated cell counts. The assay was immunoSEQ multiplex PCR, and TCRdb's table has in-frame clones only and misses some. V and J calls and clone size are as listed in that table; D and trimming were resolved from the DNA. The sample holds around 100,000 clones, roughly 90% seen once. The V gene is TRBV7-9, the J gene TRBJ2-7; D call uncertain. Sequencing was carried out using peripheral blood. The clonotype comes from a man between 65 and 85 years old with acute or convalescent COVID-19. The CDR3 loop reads CASSRSSSNYEQYF. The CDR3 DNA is TGTGCCAGCAGCCGTAGTTCGTCCAACTACGAGCAGTACTTC.